The clone carrying this T cell receptor gamma chain is hyperexpanded in the sample. Its antigen is undetermined. This sample was taken from a study of gammadelta T cells in human blood. The V segment lost 8 bases and the J segment 2 bases; nucleotides outside the gene matches: 4. The CDR3 consists of 12 residues. Findings of the study overall: Polyclonal expansion of innate γδ T cells after birth appeared microbially driven.

TCRdb reanalyzed the RT-PCR reads using CATT. The sample has about 240 gamma-chain clones; approximately 0.85% are singletons. Sample: Vgamma9Vdelta2 gamma-delta T cells from infant blood. The chain couples TRGV10 to TRGJ1 or TRGJ2. TRGV10 is filed as an ORF, its function uncertain. The TCR sequence derives from a human donor. CDR3 in DNA: TGTGCTGCGTGGGATTATTATTATAAGAAACTCTTT. Translation gives CAAWDYYYKKLF.